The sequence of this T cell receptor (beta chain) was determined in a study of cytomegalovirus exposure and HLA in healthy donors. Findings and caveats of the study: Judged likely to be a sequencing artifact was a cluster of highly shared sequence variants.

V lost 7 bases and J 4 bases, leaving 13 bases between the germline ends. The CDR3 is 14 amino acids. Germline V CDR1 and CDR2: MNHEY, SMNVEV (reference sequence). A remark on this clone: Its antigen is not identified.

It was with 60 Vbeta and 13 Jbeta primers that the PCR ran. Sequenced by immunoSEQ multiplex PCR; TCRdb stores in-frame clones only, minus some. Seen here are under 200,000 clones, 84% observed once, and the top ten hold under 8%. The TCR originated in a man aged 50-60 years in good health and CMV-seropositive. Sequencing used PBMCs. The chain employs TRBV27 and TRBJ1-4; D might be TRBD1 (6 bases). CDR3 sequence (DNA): TGTGCCAGCAAAATTTTGACAGGTAATGAAAAACTGTTTTTT. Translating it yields CASKILTGNEKLFF.